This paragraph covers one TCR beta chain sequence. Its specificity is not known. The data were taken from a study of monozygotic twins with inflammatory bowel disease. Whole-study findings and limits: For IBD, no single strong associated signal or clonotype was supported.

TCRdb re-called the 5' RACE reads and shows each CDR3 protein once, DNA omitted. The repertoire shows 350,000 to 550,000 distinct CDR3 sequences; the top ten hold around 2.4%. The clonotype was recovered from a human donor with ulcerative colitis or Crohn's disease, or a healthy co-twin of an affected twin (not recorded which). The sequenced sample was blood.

The CDR3 sequence: CASSPPTGGSNEQFF. The chain couples TRBV18 to TRBJ2-1; no DNA is available, so the TRBD1 call from TCRdb remains unchecked. Germline V gene lookup returns CDR1 KGHSH and CDR2 LQKENI. CDR3 length equals 15 residues.